These T cell receptor beta chains were read from a single sample in a study of OX40 agonist ivuxolimab in advanced cancers. Clones were sequenced by immunoSEQ multiplex PCR, and TCRdb holds only the in-frame ones, with some missing. Of approximately 82,000 clones in the sample, 94% are singletons; the top ten hold roughly 22%. The sequencing used CD4+ or CD8+ T cells sorted from blood, collected in a trial of the OX40 agonist ivuxolimab. The receptor source for this set is an adult with an advanced solid tumor such as melanoma, head and neck, liver or kidney cancer. Both conserved end residues are part of each CDR3. The D gene is left open where the match is weak. The listing skips clone size in some rows; elsewhere it reads once, few, many or a size class.

TRBJ2-2	TRBD1	-	TRBV6-1	14	TGTGCCACGTTACCCAGGGGGCTCACCGGGGAGCTGTTTTTT	CATLPRGLTGELFF
TRBJ2-1	-	-	TRBV11-2	12	TGTGCCAGCAGCTTATTACCGAGTGAGCAGTTCTTC	CASSLLPSEQFF
TRBJ1-2	-	-	TRBV4-2	12	TGTGCCAGCAGCCAAAGTCCCTGGGGCTACACCTTC	CASSQSPWGYTF
TRBJ1-1	-	once	TRBV7-8	13	TGTGCCACCGGGGGGGTGTTGAACACTGAAGCTTTCTTT	CATGGVLNTEAFF
TRBJ1-2	TRBD1	-	TRBV5-1	13	TGCGCCAGCAGCTTTGCAGGGGGCGATGGCTACACCTTC	CASSFAGGDGYTF
TRBJ2-7	TRBD1	-	TRBV4-1	15	TGCGCCAGCAGCCAAGGACAGGGGGTCTCCTACGAGCAGTACTTC	CASSQGQGVSYEQYF
TRBJ2-1	TRBD2	-	TRBV28	15	TGTGCCAGCAGACAGCGGGAGGGCCTCTACAATGAGCAGTTCTTC	CASRQREGLYNEQFF
TRBJ2-2	-	-	TRBV2	16	TGTGCCAGCAAGGTGATAGGGTTAGCGAGCACCGGGGAGCTGTTTTTT	CASKVIGLASTGELFF
TRBJ2-3	TRBD2	-	TRBV5-1	16	TGCGCCAGCAGCTTCAGAAGCGGGGGGGCTGCAGATACGCAGTATTTT	CASSFRSGGAADTQYF
TRBJ1-6	-	-	TRBV5-4	14	TGTGCCAGCAGCCTCCGCGGGGCAGCTTCACCCCTCCACTTT	CASSLRGAASPLHF